The 31 T cell receptor beta chains below come from one sample, sequenced in a study of shared clonotypes between healthy human individuals. The method was immunoSEQ multiplex PCR; TCRdb's version includes in-frame clones alone and lacks a portion of them. The sample lists 2,500,000 or so clones; roughly 93% were seen once. The specimen was naive CD4+ T cells from PBMCs. Regarding subset: CD45RA+ positively selected. These receptors all come from a man aged 18 to 29 in good health. Some clones in this sample may be carry-over from other donors' samples.

The J gene is TRBJ2-2, the V gene TRBV9; tentatively, D is TRBD2 (5 bases). Trimming stripped 2 bases from V and 6 bases from J, with 14 bases between. The CDR3 runs 15 residues. Germline loops: CDR1 SGDLS, CDR2 YYNGEE. The CDR3 reads CASSVDPGVSGELFF. The CDR3 bases are TGTGCCAGCAGCGTGGACCCCGGGGTGTCCGGGGAGCTGTTTTTT.

This clone was counted once. The genes are TRBV2 and TRBJ2-5, with 8 bases identical to TRBD1. Germline V gives CDR1 SNHLY, CDR2 FYNNEI. The length of the CDR3 is 15 residues. The junction had 8 bases not matched to a gene; V was cut back by 3 bases and J by 5 bases. CDR3 sequence: CASSDPRGRRETQYF. CDR3 DNA sequence: TGTGCCAGCAGTGACCCCAGGGGGCGTAGGGAGACCCAGTACTTC.

The rearrangement joins TRBV28 to TRBJ1-2; TRBD1 agrees at 7 bases. V was clipped by 4 bases and J by 4 bases; unmatched bases: 3. Germline values: CDR1 MDHEN, CDR2 SYDVKM. This CDR3 comprises 13 residues. CDR3 sequence (DNA): TGTGCCAGCAGTTCAGGGGGAGTCTATGGCTACACCTTC. It translates to CASSSGGVYGYTF.

This rearrangement joins TRBV4-3 to TRBJ2-3; 12 nucleotides align to TRBD1. The CDR3 spans 17 residues. CDR1 and CDR2 from the germline V gene are LGHNA and YSLEER. V shed 4 bases and J 6 bases; nucleotides not matched to a gene: 11. The CDR3 sequence: CASSLEAGTGGVDTQYF. The CDR3 DNA reads as TGCGCCAGCAGCCTAGAAGCTGGGACAGGGGGCGTGGATACGCAGTATTTT.

This chain links TRBV7-9 with TRBJ2-2; D perhaps matches TRBD2 (5 bases). V dropped 3 bases and J dropped 5 bases, with 10 bases sitting between them. Germline-derived CDR1 and CDR2 are SEHNR and FQNEAQ (reference sequence). CDR3 length equals 14 residues. This chain's CDR3 is CASSLDLATGELFF. In DNA form, the CDR3 reads TGTGCCAGCAGCTTGGATCTAGCAACCGGGGAGCTGTTTTTT.

The chain uses TRBV5-1 and TRBJ2-1, with 11 bases identical to TRBD2. CDR3 length equals 16 residues. The V gene end was trimmed by 2 bases and the J gene end by 9 bases; junction bases not matched to a gene: 10. Germline CDR1 reads SGHRS; CDR2 reads YFSETQ. CDR3 sequence: CASSLLAGVGEGEQFF. CDR3 bases: TGCGCCAGCAGCTTACTAGCGGGAGTGGGAGAGGGTGAGCAGTTCTTC.

V and J are TRBV28 and TRBJ1-1; maybe TRBD1 (6 bases). From germline, CDR1 is MDHEN and CDR2 SYDVKM. The ends were cut back, 7 bases at V and 1 base at J, with 25 bases in the middle. The CDR3 totals 18 residues. The CDR3 loop reads CASTPFWGALVPNTEAFF. CDR3 DNA sequence: TGTGCCAGCACCCCCTTTTGGGGGGCGCTTGTCCCGAACACTGAAGCTTTCTTT. The full variable domain, in which reference TRBV28 and TRBJ1-1 provide the parts outside the CDR3, is DVKVTQSSRYLVKRTGEKVFLECVQDMDHENMFWYRQDPGLGLRLIYFSYDVKMKEKGDIPEGYSVSREKKERFSLILESASTNQTSMYLCASTPFWGALVPNTEAFFGQGTRLTVV.

This clone was counted a few times. The chain joins TRBV28 to TRBJ1-4; no clear D. Between the trimmed V and J ends, which lost 3 bases and 11 bases, there was a span of 19 bases. The germline gives CDR1 MDHEN, CDR2 SYDVKM. CDR3 length: 15 residues. CDR3 nucleotides: TGTGCCAGCAGTTTCTTGGGCCCAGCTCAAGGGAAACTGTTTTTT. This gives the protein CASSFLGPAQGKLFF.

About this clone: Other DNA variants within this sample encode the same CDR3. The chain links TRBV19 to TRBJ1-5; D gene uncertain. The CDR3 is made up of 12 amino acids. V shed 4 bases and J shed 2 bases, with 3 bases lying between them. Germline assignment: CDR1 LNHDA and CDR2 SQIVND (reference sequence). The DNA for the CDR3 is TGTGCCAGTAGTAGAGGCAATCAGCCCCAGCATTTT. Encoded protein: CASSRGNQPQHF.

This clone was counted a single time. The chain employs TRBV28 and TRBJ1-2; TRBD1 might be the D (6 bases). Germline assignment: CDR1 MDHEN and CDR2 SYDVKM. CDR3 length: 15 amino acids. V was shortened by 4 bases and J by 3 bases, with 15 bases between the two germline ends. This CDR3 is CASSSNGQTYYGYTF. For the CDR3, the DNA is TGTGCCAGCAGTTCCAACGGACAGACTTACTATGGCTACACCTTC.

The chain carries TRBV19 and TRBJ2-3; TRBD2 matches 9 bases. Looked up from germline, CDR1 is LNHDA and CDR2 is SQIVND (reference sequence). V lost 4 bases and J lost 0; bases outside the gene matches: 5. The CDR3 contains 16 residues. CDR3 in amino acids: CASSTGLAASTDTQYF. CDR3 sequence (DNA): TGTGCCAGTAGTACGGGACTAGCAGCTAGCACAGATACGCAGTATTTT.

This chain joins TRBV5-1 and TRBJ1-1, with D unclear. Trimming pared 2 bases from V and 3 bases from J, leaving 8 bases between. Per the germline V gene, CDR1 is SGHRS and CDR2 is YFSETQ. The CDR3 spans 13 residues. CDR3 protein: CASSFYGDTEAFF. In DNA form, the CDR3 reads TGCGCCAGCAGCTTCTATGGGGACACTGAAGCTTTCTTT.

V and J are TRBV7-9 and TRBJ2-2; 7 bases are a match to TRBD2. V gave up 5 bases and J gave up 7 bases; unmatched junction bases: 22. CDR3 length: 19 amino acids. Germline V gives CDR1 SEHNR, CDR2 FQNEAQ (reference sequence). The CDR3, as DNA: TGTGCCAGCAGCACCCGTCGGGGACTTACGGCGGGGAGGGTCGGGGAGCTGTTTTTT. Translation gives CASSTRRGLTAGRVGELFF.

The chain is built from TRBV5-6 and TRBJ2-7; D not certain. Trimming left V 3 bases short and J 3 bases short, with 7 bases between. The CDR3 covers 12 residues. Germline lookup yields CDR1 SGHDT and CDR2 YYEEEE. The CDR3 reads CASSSTDYEQYF. CDR3 DNA sequence: TGTGCCAGCAGCTCTACAGACTACGAGCAGTACTTC.

V and J are TRBV9 and TRBJ2-1; D is ambiguous. This CDR3 contains 15 residues. Trimming cost V 0 bases and J 6 bases, with 13 bases left between them. Germline V lookup: CDR1 SGDLS, CDR2 YYNGEE. CDR3 nucleotides: TGTGCCAGCAGCGTAGACCCCATGCGGATCAATGAGCAGTTCTTC. Its translation: CASSVDPMRINEQFF.

The chain couples TRBV7-3 to TRBJ2-3, with no clear D. Trimming took 0 bases from V and 3 from J, leaving 10 bases between them. The V gene's germline CDR1 is SGHTA and CDR2 FQGTGA. The length of the CDR3 is 15 residues. The CDR3 sequence: CASSLTLQTTDTQYF. The CDR3 DNA is TGTGCCAGCAGCTTAACGCTCCAGACAACAGATACGCAGTATTTT.

CDR3 DNA sequence: TGTGCCAGCAGCCCCGGACAGACGACTAATTCACCCCTCCACTTT. Residues: CASSPGQTTNSPLHF. This rearrangement joins TRBV5-6 to TRBJ1-6; perhaps TRBD1 as D (6 bases). CDR3 length equals 15 residues. Trimming removed 4 bases at V and 6 bases at J, with 14 bases between. The germline V gene has CDR1 SGHDT and CDR2 YYEEEE.

The gene calls are TRBV5-6 and TRBJ2-5; 8 nucleotides match TRBD2. The CDR3 length is 16 residues. The germline gives CDR1 SGHDT, CDR2 YYEEEE. V lost 3 bases to trimming and J lost 9 bases; unmatched junction nucleotides: 16. CDR3 bases: TGTGCCAGCAGCTCACCAGGACTAGCTGAGTCCGAGGCCCAGTACTTC. It is translated as CASSSPGLAESEAQYF.

This chain links TRBV7-8 with TRBJ1-1; D is uncertain. Trimming took 2 bases from V and 5 from J, leaving 12 bases between them. CDR3 size: 14 residues. Germline CDR1 reads SGHVS; CDR2 reads FQNEAQ. Written as DNA, the CDR3 is TGTGCCAGCAGCTTAAGCGCCTTAATGACTGAAGCTTTCTTT. Protein sequence: CASSLSALMTEAFF.

The V and J genes are TRBV7-2 and TRBJ1-1; D might be TRBD1 (6 bases). V was pared by 3 bases and J by 4 bases, with 9 bases between. The CDR3 loop spans 13 amino acids. Germline lookup yields CDR1 SGHTA and CDR2 FQGNSA. In DNA, the CDR3 is TGTGCCAGCAGCTTCCAGGGGATCACTGAAGCTTTCTTT. As protein: CASSFQGITEAFF.

The genes are TRBV7-9 and TRBJ1-2, with D uncertain. V was cut by 1 base and J by 10 bases, with 10 bases left in between. This CDR3 comprises 12 residues. Germline loops: CDR1 SEHNR, CDR2 FQNEAQ (reference sequence). Written as DNA, the CDR3 is TGTGCCAGCAGCTTAGTCGAGCGAGACTACACCTTC. Protein: CASSLVERDYTF.

This clone has only one observation. Other DNA sequences in the sample encode the same CDR3. The V and J genes are TRBV5-1 and TRBJ1-2, with D unresolved. V lost 0 bases and J 6 bases, leaving 6 bases between the germline ends. This CDR3 comprises 12 residues. CDR1 and CDR2 from the germline V gene are SGHRS and YFSETQ. The CDR3 is CASSLGGDGYTF. DNA for the CDR3: TGCGCCAGCAGCTTGGGCGGCGATGGCTACACCTTC.

V gene TRBV29-1 combines with J gene TRBJ2-7; 9 bases fit TRBD2. The CDR3 runs to 16 residues. Germline V gives CDR1 SQVTM, CDR2 ANQGSEA. With 7 bases clipped from V and 0 bases from J, the junction kept 13 bases outside the gene matches. CDR3 DNA sequence: TGCAGCGCCCGAGGACGACTAGCGGAGAGCTCCTACGAGCAGTACTTC. Protein: CSARGRLAESSYEQYF.

V gene TRBV4-3 combines with J gene TRBJ1-2, with a tentative D call TRBD1 (5 bases). Germline loops: CDR1 LGHNA, CDR2 YSLEER. Trimming took off 2 bases at V and 3 bases at J, with 22 bases between the two ends. CDR3 length: 18 residues. The CDR3 is CASSQIGAAKAFDYGYTF. CDR3 DNA: TGCGCCAGCAGCCAAATTGGGGCAGCGAAGGCTTTTGACTATGGCTACACCTTC.

V usage is TRBV5-1 and J usage is TRBJ2-5; TRBD1 is a possible D gene (6 bases). Trimming removed 5 bases at V and 3 bases at J, with 11 bases between. CDR1 is SGHRS and CDR2 is YFSETQ in the germline V gene. The CDR3 is 13 amino acids. The CDR3 is CASSRRTEETQYF. The CDR3 nucleotides read TGCGCCAGCAGTAGAAGGACAGAAGAGACCCAGTACTTC.

V is TRBV14 and J is TRBJ1-1; the D is unclear. CDR1 SGHDN and CDR2 FVKESK come from the germline V gene. Trimming pared 0 bases from V and 6 bases from J, leaving 11 bases between. The CDR3 loop spans 14 amino acids. The CDR3 is CASSQDRASPEAFF. The CDR3 bases are TGTGCCAGCAGCCAAGATAGGGCATCTCCTGAAGCTTTCTTT.

A few counts support this clone. The chain recombines TRBV4-3 with TRBJ1-2, with D perhaps TRBD1 (5 bases). There are 15 residues in the CDR3. Germline values: CDR1 LGHNA, CDR2 YSLEER. The V end lost 5 bases, the J end lost 2 bases, and 15 bases lay between the germline ends. DNA of the CDR3: TGCGCCAGCAGCTCTCGGTGGGGCCAAAACTATGGCTACACCTTC. This sequence encodes CASSSRWGQNYGYTF.

The CDR3 DNA sequence: TGCAGCGCTGGTGGGACAGGGGAGGTAGATACGCAGTATTTT. Translation gives CSAGGTGEVDTQYF. The rearrangement uses TRBV29-1 and TRBJ2-3; TRBD1 agrees at 10 bases. J gave up 5 bases and V 7 bases, and 9 bases lay outside the gene matches. The CDR3 totals 14 residues. Germline assignment: CDR1 SQVTM and CDR2 ANQGSEA.

With regard to this clone: Other DNA sequences in this sample translate to the same CDR3. This rearrangement joins TRBV5-6 to TRBJ2-3, with D uncertain. This CDR3 contains 12 residues. Trimming left V 4 bases short and J 3 bases short, with 6 bases between. Germline V CDR1 and CDR2: SGHDT, YYEEEE. The CDR3 here is CASSRQTDTQYF. The CDR3 nucleotides are TGTGCCAGCAGCCGTCAAACAGATACGCAGTATTTT.

V and J are TRBV15 and TRBJ1-5; no clear D gene. Trimming removed 9 bases from V and 7 bases from J, with 16 bases in between. In germline, CDR1 is LNHNV, CDR2 YYDKDF (reference sequence). The CDR3 extends over 13 amino acids. The CDR3 region has the DNA TGTGCCACTACCCGACTAATGGACCAGCCCCAGCATTTT. This encodes CATTRLMDQPQHF.

The DNA for the CDR3 is TGTGCCAGTAGTATAGGAGACAGGGGGCTCAACACCGGGGAGCTGTTTTTT. Its protein is CASSIGDRGLNTGELFF. The chain is built from TRBV19 and TRBJ2-2; TRBD1 agrees at 10 bases. V lost 1 base, J lost 2 bases, and 4 bases stayed unmatched. The germline gives CDR1 LNHDA, CDR2 SQIVND (reference sequence). This CDR3 has 17 amino acids.